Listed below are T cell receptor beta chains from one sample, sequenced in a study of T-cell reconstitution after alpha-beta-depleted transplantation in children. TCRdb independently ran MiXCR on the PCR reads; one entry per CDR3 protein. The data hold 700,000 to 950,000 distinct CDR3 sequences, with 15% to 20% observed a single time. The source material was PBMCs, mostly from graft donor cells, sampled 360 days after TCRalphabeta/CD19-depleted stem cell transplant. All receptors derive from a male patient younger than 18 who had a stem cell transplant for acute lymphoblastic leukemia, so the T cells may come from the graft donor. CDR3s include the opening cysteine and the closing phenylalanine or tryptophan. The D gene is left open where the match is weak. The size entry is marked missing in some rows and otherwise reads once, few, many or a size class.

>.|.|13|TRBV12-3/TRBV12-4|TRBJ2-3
CASKAEITDTQYF
TGTGCCAGCAAGGCAGAGATCACAGATACGCAGTATTTT
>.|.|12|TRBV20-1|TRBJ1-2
CSARDGTGGYTF
TGCAGTGCTAGAGATGGTACGGGAGGCTACACCTTC
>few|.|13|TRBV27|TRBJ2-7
CASSLSKPYEQYF
TGTGCCAGCAGTTTATCTAAACCCTACGAGCAGTACTTC
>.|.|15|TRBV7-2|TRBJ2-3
CASSFQASSTDTQYF
TGTGCCAGCAGCTTCCAGGCCTCTAGCACAGATACGCAGTATTTT
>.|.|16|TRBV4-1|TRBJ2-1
CASSPAPSGPYNEQFF
TGCGCCAGCAGCCCGGCCCCCAGCGGTCCCTACAATGAGCAGTTCTTC
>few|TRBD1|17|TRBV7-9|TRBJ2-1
CASRGQGKISSYNEQFF
TGTGCCAGCAGAGGACAGGGAAAGATCAGTTCCTACAATGAGCAGTTCTTC
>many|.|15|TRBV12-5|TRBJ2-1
CASGLVLNNHNEQFF
TGTGCTAGTGGTTTGGTACTTAATAACCACAATGAGCAGTTCTTC
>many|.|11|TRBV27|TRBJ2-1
CASSAFARQFF
TGTGCCAGCAGTGCTTTTGCAAGGCAGTTCTTC
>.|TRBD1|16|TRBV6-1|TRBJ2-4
CASTYGTGGIKNIQYF
TGTGCCAGCACCTACGGGACAGGGGGGATCAAAAACATTCAGTACTTC
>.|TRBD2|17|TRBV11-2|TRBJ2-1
CASRDRTSGKPYNEQFF
TGTGCCAGCAGGGATAGGACTAGCGGGAAGCCTTACAATGAGCAGTTCTTC
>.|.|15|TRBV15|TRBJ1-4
CATSRGGLSDEKLFF
TGTGCCACCAGCAGAGGGGGGCTCTCCGATGAAAAACTGTTTTTT
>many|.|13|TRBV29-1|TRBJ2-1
CSAPDLNYNEQFF
TGCAGCGCCCCTGACTTAAACTACAATGAGCAGTTCTTC
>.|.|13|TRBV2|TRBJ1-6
CASEPQGLLPLHF
TGTGCCAGCGAACCTCAGGGGCTGCTGCCCCTCCACTTT
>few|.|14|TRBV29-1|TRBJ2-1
CSASSGPSYNEQFF
TGCAGCGCTAGTAGCGGACCTTCCTACAATGAGCAGTTCTTC
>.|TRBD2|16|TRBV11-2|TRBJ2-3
CASSLILAGGLSTQYF
TGTGCCAGCAGCTTAATACTAGCGGGAGGGCTGTCTACGCAGTATTTT
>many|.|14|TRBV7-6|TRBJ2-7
CASSLAGGYYEQYF
TGTGCCAGCAGCTTAGCGGGAGGCTACTACGAGCAGTACTTC
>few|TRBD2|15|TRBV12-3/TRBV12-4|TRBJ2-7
CASSFALAGNYEQYF
TGTGCCAGCAGTTTCGCGTTAGCGGGAAACTACGAGCAGTACTTC
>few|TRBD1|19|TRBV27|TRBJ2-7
CASSFWAHPGQGFSYEQYF
TGTGCCAGCAGTTTTTGGGCACATCCGGGACAGGGGTTTTCCTACGAGCAGTACTTC
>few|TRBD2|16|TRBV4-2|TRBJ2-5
CASSQVRAGGEETQYF
TGTGCCAGCAGCCAAGTGCGGGCGGGGGGCGAGGAGACCCAGTACTTC
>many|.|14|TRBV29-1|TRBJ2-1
CSVEEGQPHNEQFF
TGCAGCGTTGAAGAGGGACAACCACACAATGAGCAGTTCTTC
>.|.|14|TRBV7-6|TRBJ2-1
CASSYTAGTTEQFF
TGTGCCAGCAGCTATACTGCCGGGACAACTGAGCAGTTCTTC
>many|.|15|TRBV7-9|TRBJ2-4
CASTRSTLAKNIQYF
TGTGCCAGCACCCGATCGACCTTAGCCAAAAACATTCAGTACTTC
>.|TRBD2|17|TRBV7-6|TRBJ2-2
CASSPGLAGMNTGELFF
TGTGCCAGCAGCCCGGGACTAGCGGGAATGAACACCGGGGAGCTGTTTTTT
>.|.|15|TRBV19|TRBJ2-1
CASRLAALSYNEQFF
TGTGCCAGTAGGTTAGCGGCCCTGTCCTACAATGAGCAGTTCTTC
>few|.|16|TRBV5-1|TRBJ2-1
CASSSLRGMTDNEQFF
TGCGCCAGCAGCTCCCTCCGAGGAATGACGGACAATGAGCAGTTCTTC
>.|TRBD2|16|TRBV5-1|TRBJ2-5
CASSTIAGAGVETQYF
TGCGCCAGCAGCACAATAGCGGGAGCAGGGGTGGAGACCCAGTACTTC
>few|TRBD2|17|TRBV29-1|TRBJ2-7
CSVESEPGLAGPYEQYF
TGCAGCGTTGAGTCCGAACCCGGACTAGCGGGTCCATACGAGCAGTACTTC
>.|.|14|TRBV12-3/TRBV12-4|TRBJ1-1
CASLNRRLNTEAFF
TGTGCCAGCTTAAACAGGCGCTTGAACACTGAAGCTTTCTTT
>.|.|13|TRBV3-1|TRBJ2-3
CASSHVGTDTQYF
TGTGCCAGCAGCCACGTAGGTACAGATACGCAGTATTTT
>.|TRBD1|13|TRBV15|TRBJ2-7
CATSHRGTYEQYF
TGTGCCACCAGCCACAGGGGGACCTACGAGCAGTACTTC
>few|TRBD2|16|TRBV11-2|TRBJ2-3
CASSRGLAGDADTQYF
TGTGCCAGCAGCCGCGGACTAGCGGGAGACGCAGATACGCAGTATTTT
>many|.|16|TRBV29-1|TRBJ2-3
CSVDGDGGGTTDTQYF
TGCAGCGTTGATGGGGACGGTGGCGGGACCACAGATACGCAGTATTTT
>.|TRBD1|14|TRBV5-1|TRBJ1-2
CASSRGQGNYGYTF
TGCGCCAGCAGCAGAGGACAGGGGAACTATGGCTACACCTTC
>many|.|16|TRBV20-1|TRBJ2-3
CSARFLSAGMSDTQYF
TGCAGTGCTAGATTCCTTTCGGCGGGAATGTCAGATACGCAGTATTTT
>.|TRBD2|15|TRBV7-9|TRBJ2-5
CASSVTGLAAETQYF
TGTGCCAGCAGTGTTACAGGACTAGCCGCAGAGACCCAGTACTTC
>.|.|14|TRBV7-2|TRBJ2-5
CASSLLSYQETQYF
TGTGCCAGCAGCCTTCTGAGTTACCAAGAGACCCAGTACTTC
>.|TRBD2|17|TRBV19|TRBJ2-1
CASSIDGDGRARSEQFF
TGTGCCAGTAGTATAGATGGAGACGGGAGGGCGCGGAGTGAGCAGTTCTTC